These 7 T cell receptor beta chains came from one sample sequenced in a study of blood T cell repertoires in COVID-19. Method: immunoSEQ multiplex PCR; TCRdb's copy keeps in-frame clones and lacks some. Of 100,000 or so clones listed, about 86% are singletons. The specimen sequenced was peripheral blood. The receptors shown here come from an older woman in a cohort sampled during active or convalescent COVID-19.

V and J are TRBV10-3 and TRBJ1-1; a weak D match, TRBD1 (5 bases). Per germline, CDR1 ENHRY and CDR2 SYGVKD. The V gene lost 3 bases and the J gene lost 0 bases, with 11 bases spanning the gap. The CDR3 has 15 amino acids. CDR3 nucleotides: TGTGCCATCAGTGACGGGGGTGGCGTGAACACTGAAGCTTTCTTT. As protein: CAISDGGGVNTEAFF.

This chain uses TRBV4-2 with TRBJ2-5; 9 bases match TRBD2. CDR3 length equals 17 residues. After removal of 2 bases from V and 3 bases from J, the junction contained 10 bases not matched to a gene. CDR1 and CDR2 (germline): LGHNA, YNFKEQ. CDR3 region: CASSQNLAAGGKETQYF. The CDR3 DNA reads TGTGCCAGCAGCCAAAACCTAGCTGCGGGAGGGAAAGAGACCCAGTACTTC.

J is TRBJ1-6 and V is TRBV28; 8 bases match TRBD1. J was trimmed by 6 bases and V by 6 bases; bases with no gene match: 7. The CDR3 has 15 residues. Per germline, CDR1 MDHEN and CDR2 SYDVKM. The CDR3, as DNA: TGTGCCAGCAGCCCGGGACAGGCTGGTAATTCACCCCTCCACTTT. Amino acids: CASSPGQAGNSPLHF.

This chain joins TRBV3-1 (or the pseudogene TRBV3-2) and TRBJ1-2; unclear D gene. CDR1 is LGHDT, CDR2 YNNKEL, per germline (reference sequence). Trimming left V 2 bases short and J 7 bases short, with 11 bases between. The CDR3 spans 13 residues. This CDR3 reads CASSQTHRGGYTF. CDR3 nucleotides: TGTGCCAGCAGCCAAACACATCGGGGTGGCTACACCTTC.

The sample holds a few counts of this clone. This chain connects TRBV12-3 or TRBV12-4 to TRBJ1-1; no clear D. The CDR3 has 12 residues. Trimming stripped 6 bases from V and 5 bases from J, with 10 bases between. The CDR3 sequence is CASRSRITEAFF. CDR3 nucleotide sequence: TGTGCCAGCAGATCCAGGATTACTGAAGCTTTCTTT.

This clone was counted only a few times. CDR3 amino acids: CASSLVGGPGELFF. The CDR3 coding sequence is TGTGCCAGCAGCTTAGTCGGGGGTCCCGGGGAGCTGTTTTTT. V gene TRBV7-2 combines with J gene TRBJ2-2, with a tentative D call TRBD2 (6 bases). Germline CDR1 and CDR2: SGHTA and FQGNSA. V was clipped by 1 base and J by 6 bases, with 9 bases between them. The CDR3 length is 14 residues.

The chain employs TRBV3-1 (or the pseudogene TRBV3-2) and TRBJ2-1, with 8 bases aligning to TRBD2. The junction had 3 bases not matched to a gene; V was cut back by 1 base and J by 10 bases. The CDR3 contains 13 residues. Germline V lookup: CDR1 LGHDT, CDR2 YNNKEL (reference sequence). The CDR3 DNA reads as TGTGCCAGCAGCCAAGCCAGACTAGCGGAGCAGTTCTTC. This gives the protein CASSQARLAEQFF.